The 9 T cell receptor beta chains presented below share a single source sample, sequenced in a study of shared clonotypes between healthy human individuals. Only in-frame clones appear in the TCRdb table, and some are missing; sequencing was by immunoSEQ multiplex PCR. The sample gives a few million clones, under 95% of which show up once; about 0.41% is in the top ten. Source material: naive CD4+ T cells from PBMCs. Subset specified: CD45RA+ positively selected. The receptors derive from a man between 18 and 35 years old in good health. Some clones in this sample may be carry-over from other donors' samples.

The V gene is TRBV28, the J gene TRBJ1-2, with D perhaps matching TRBD1 (5 bases). The CDR3 extends over 13 amino acids. Germline V gene data show CDR1 as MDHEN and CDR2 as SYDVKM. V shed 6 bases and J shed 1 base, with 9 bases lying between them. CDR3 region: CASRTEVNYGYTF. In nucleotides, the CDR3 is TGTGCCAGCAGGACAGAAGTTAACTATGGCTACACCTTC.

The chain carries TRBV5-6 and TRBJ2-1; the D is unclear. Germline CDR1 reads SGHDT; CDR2 reads YYEEEE. Deletions cut 0 bases from V and 6 bases from J, with 13 bases between. The CDR3 covers 15 residues. This CDR3 reads CASSLVSRWGNEQFF. The CDR3 coding sequence is TGTGCCAGCAGCTTGGTGTCTAGGTGGGGCAATGAGCAGTTCTTC.

The chain uses TRBV6-1 and TRBJ2-7, with unresolved D. Germline V gene sequence: CDR1 MNHNS, CDR2 SASEGT. This CDR3 spans 15 amino acids. V lost 2 bases and J 2 bases, leaving 13 bases between the germline ends. Here the CDR3 DNA reads TGTGCCAGCAGTGAACTGCGGATAAGAACCTACGAGCAGTACTTC. Protein product: CASSELRIRTYEQYF.

V is TRBV9 and J is TRBJ1-5; a possible D gene is TRBD1 (5 bases). The V end lost 0 bases, the J end lost 9 bases, and 13 bases lay between the germline ends. From germline, CDR1 is SGDLS and CDR2 YYNGEE. CDR3 length equals 14 residues. CDR3 nucleotide sequence: TGTGCCAGCAGCGTAGTAGGGGCCTCCGGGCCCCAGCATTTT. Protein product: CASSVVGASGPQHF.

The rearrangement uses TRBV6-1 and TRBJ2-6; tentative D call: TRBD1 (6 bases). CDR1 MNHNS and CDR2 SASEGT come from the germline V gene. The CDR3 spans 16 residues. Trimming cost V 1 base and J 2 bases, with 9 bases left between them. The CDR3 nucleotides are TGTGCCAGCAGTGAAGTGGGGGCGGCTGGGGCCAACGTCCTGACTTTC. As protein: CASSEVGAAGANVLTF.

V and J are TRBV15 and TRBJ2-7; D uncertain. Germline CDR1 is LNHNV and CDR2 is YYDKDF (reference sequence). V was shortened by 6 bases and J by 5 bases, with 8 bases between the two germline ends. The CDR3 loop spans 11 amino acids. For the CDR3, the DNA is TGTGCCACCAGTGGGCGGAACGAGCAGTACTTC. Its translation is CATSGRNEQYF.

The chain has TRBV30 and TRBJ2-3, with a tentative D call TRBD1 (5 bases). V dropped 3 bases and J dropped 0 bases, with 13 bases sitting between them. CDR1 is GTSNPN and CDR2 is SVGIG in the germline V gene (reference sequence). The CDR3 extends over 15 amino acids. CDR3 nucleotides: TGTGCCTGGAGCCCCCTGCAGGGTAGCACAGATACGCAGTATTTT. Residues: CAWSPLQGSTDTQYF.

The chain links TRBV7-9 to TRBJ1-1; possibly TRBD1 for D (5 bases). Germline lookup yields CDR1 SEHNR and CDR2 FQNEAQ (reference sequence). Trimming stripped 8 bases from V and 12 bases from J, with 19 bases between. This CDR3 comprises 12 residues. The CDR3 reads CASGEGLHGSFF. In DNA form, the CDR3 reads TGTGCCAGCGGGGAGGGGTTACACGGTTCTTTCTTT.

The rearrangement uses TRBV10-3 and TRBJ2-5; a weak D match, TRBD1 (6 bases). The length of the CDR3 is 15 residues. The germline gives CDR1 ENHRY, CDR2 SYGVKD. The V and J ends lost 2 bases and 2 bases respectively, with 12 bases between them. In nucleotides, the CDR3 is TGTGCCATCAGTGAGAGTAGCCAGGGGCAAGAGACCCAGTACTTC. It yields the protein CAISESSQGQETQYF.